This T cell receptor (beta chain) stems from a study of T cell changes during pregnancy in multiple sclerosis. Assay: immunoSEQ multiplex PCR; the TCRdb copy retains only in-frame clones and omits some. The sample has some 70,000 clones, 90% seen once. The CDR3 runs to 15 residues. The V and J ends lost 6 bases and 0 bases respectively, with 12 bases between them. Germline V gene data show CDR1 as MNHEY and CDR2 as SMNVEV (reference sequence). The specimen comprised peripheral blood, sampled after pregnancy. V is TRBV27 and J is TRBJ2-1, with D possibly matching TRBD2 (5 bases). The TCR was taken from a female donor in good health, enrolled as a control in a pregnancy study. As DNA, the CDR3 is TGTGCCAGCAGGACGAGCGGACTCTCCTACAATGAGCAGTTCTTC. Translation: CASRTSGLSYNEQFF.